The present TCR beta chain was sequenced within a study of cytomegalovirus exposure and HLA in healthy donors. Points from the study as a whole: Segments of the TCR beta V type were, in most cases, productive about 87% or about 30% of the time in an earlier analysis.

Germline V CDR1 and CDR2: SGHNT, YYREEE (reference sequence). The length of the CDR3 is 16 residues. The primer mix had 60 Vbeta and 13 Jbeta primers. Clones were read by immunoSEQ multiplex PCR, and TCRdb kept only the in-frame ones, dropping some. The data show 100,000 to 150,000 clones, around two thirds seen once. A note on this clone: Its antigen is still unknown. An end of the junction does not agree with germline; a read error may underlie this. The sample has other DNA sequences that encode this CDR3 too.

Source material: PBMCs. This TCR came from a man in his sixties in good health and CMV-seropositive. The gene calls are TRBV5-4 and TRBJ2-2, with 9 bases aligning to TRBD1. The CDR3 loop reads CASSSRDRDNTGELFF. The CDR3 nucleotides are TGTGCTAGCAGCTCCCGGGACAGGGATAACACCGGGGAGCTGTTTTTT.